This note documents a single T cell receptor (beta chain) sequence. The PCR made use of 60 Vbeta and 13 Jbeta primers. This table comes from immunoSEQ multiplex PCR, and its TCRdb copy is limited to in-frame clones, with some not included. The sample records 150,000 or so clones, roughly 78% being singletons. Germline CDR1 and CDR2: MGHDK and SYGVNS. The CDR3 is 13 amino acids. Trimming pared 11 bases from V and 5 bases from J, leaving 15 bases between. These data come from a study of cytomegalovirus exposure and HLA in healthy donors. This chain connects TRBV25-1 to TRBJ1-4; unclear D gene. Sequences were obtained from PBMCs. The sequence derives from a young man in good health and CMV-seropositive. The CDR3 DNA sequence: TGTGCCCCAAATGTTACGGGGAATGAAAAACTGTTTTTT. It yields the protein CAPNVTGNEKLFF.